This T cell receptor beta chain was recovered during a study of T cells in Graves' hyperthyroidism and ophthalmopathy. Deletions cut 3 bases from V and 1 base from J, with 12 bases between. The CDR3 totals 15 residues. The germline CDR1 and CDR2 sequences are SEHNR and FQNEAQ (reference sequence). TCR beta CDR3 regions were amplified from RNA. When the TCR CDR3 underwent first-round RT-PCR, the HTBI primer set was used. TCRdb re-called the multiplex PCR reads with MiXCR, one entry per CDR3 protein. The sample has a few hundred thousand distinct CDR3 sequences, about a sixth seen once. PBMCs were sourced from approximately 9.3 ml fresh peripheral blood. This clonotype came up a few times.

The TCR was taken from a woman in her 40s with Graves' ophthalmopathy. The chain carries TRBV7-9 and TRBJ1-1; possibly TRBD1 for D (5 bases). Source material: blood. CDR3 DNA sequence: TGTGCCAGCAGCTTTGCCGGGACCCAGAACACTGAAGCTTTCTTT. Amino acid sequence: CASSFAGTQNTEAFF.